The 25 T cell receptor beta chains in this list originate from one sample, sequenced in a study of shared clonotypes between healthy human individuals. CD45RO negativity and positive selection for CCR7 defined naive CD8 cells, a population that excluded terminally differentiated effector memory CD45RA+ cells. This table comes from immunoSEQ multiplex PCR, and its TCRdb copy is limited to in-frame clones, with some not included. The sample carries about 2 million clones, around 96% recorded once. The specimen was naive CD8+ T cells sorted from blood. These receptors came from a man aged 18 to 30 in good health.

This chain links TRBV27 with TRBJ2-5; TRBD1 or TRBD2 may be the D gene (5 bases each). CDR3 length: 15 residues. V lost 6 bases to trimming and J lost 2 bases, with 16 bases between them. Germline loops: CDR1 MNHEY, CDR2 SMNVEV (reference sequence). This CDR3 reads CASSPEGRIQETQYF. The CDR3 DNA reads TGTGCCAGCAGCCCCGAGGGACGGATACAAGAGACCCAGTACTTC.

This chain joins TRBV2 and TRBJ2-5; D could derive from TRBD1 or TRBD2 (5 bases each). There are 14 residues in the CDR3. V dropped 4 bases and J dropped 3 bases, with 12 bases sitting between them. The germline gives CDR1 SNHLY, CDR2 FYNNEI. The chain's CDR3 is CASSAGLGEETQYF. CDR3 DNA sequence: TGTGCCAGCAGTGCGGGGCTAGGGGAAGAGACCCAGTACTTC.

Regarding this clone: At one end the junction does not follow the germline gene, possibly because of a read error. The genes are TRBV29-1 and TRBJ2-1, with a weak D call TRBD2 (6 bases). Germline CDR1 reads SQVTM; CDR2 reads ANQGSEA. The CDR3 extends over 15 amino acids. The chain's CDR3 is CSVEVPMGGRYEQFF. The CDR3 nucleotides read TGCAGCGTGGAAGTCCCTATGGGGGGTCGGTATGAGCAGTTCTTC.

The rearrangement joins TRBV11-1 to TRBJ2-7; 14 bases are shared with TRBD2. V shed 1 base, J shed 1 base, and the junction held 9 bases outside the gene matches. The CDR3 length is 19 residues. Per the germline V gene, CDR1 is SGHAT and CDR2 is FQDESV (reference sequence). The CDR3 region is CASSLDQGLAGVGSYEQYF. DNA for the CDR3: TGTGCCAGCAGCTTAGATCAGGGACTAGCGGGAGTCGGGTCCTACGAGCAGTACTTC.

As to this clone: Other DNA sequences in this specimen translate into the identical CDR3. The rearrangement links TRBV5-6 to TRBJ2-5; D may be TRBD1 (5 bases). CDR3 size: 13 residues. Germline V gene data show CDR1 as SGHDT and CDR2 as YYEEEE. Trimming cost V 1 base and J 5 bases, with 9 bases left between them. The CDR3 nucleotides are TGTGCCAGCAGCTTGCTAGGGGTGGAGACCCAGTACTTC. It specifies CASSLLGVETQYF.

The chain links TRBV19 to TRBJ2-2, with 14 bases that match TRBD2. V gave up 6 bases and J gave up 1 base; unmatched junction bases: 7. In germline, CDR1 is LNHDA, CDR2 SQIVND (reference sequence). This CDR3 is 18 amino acids long. CDR3 in DNA: TGTGCCAGTAGGCCGACTAGCGGGAGGGCCGGGAACACCGGGGAGCTGTTTTTT. This translates into CASRPTSGRAGNTGELFF.

This chain connects TRBV2 to TRBJ2-3; TRBD2 aligns across 8 bases. The V gene end was trimmed by 4 bases and the J gene end by 2 bases; junction bases not matched to a gene: 11. Germline loops: CDR1 SNHLY, CDR2 FYNNEI. The CDR3 length is 17 residues. The chain's CDR3 is CASSGNPSGGFTDTQYF. CDR3 coding DNA: TGTGCCAGCAGTGGAAACCCAAGCGGGGGTTTCACAGATACGCAGTATTTT.

The chain recombines TRBV5-5 with TRBJ1-5, with a possible D match to TRBD1 (5 bases). Per the germline V gene, CDR1 is SGHKS and CDR2 is YYEKEE (reference sequence). The CDR3 length is 13 residues. V was cut by 0 bases and J by 7 bases, with 8 bases left in between. DNA of the CDR3: TGTGCCAGCAGCTTGGGGGGGACGCAGCCCCAGCATTTT. Its protein product is CASSLGGTQPQHF. Drawing the rest from reference TRBV5-5 and TRBJ1-5, the complete variable domain is DAGVTQSPTHLIKTRGQQVTLRCSPISGHKSVSWYQQVLGQGPQFIFQYYEKEERGRGNFPDRFSARQFPNYSSELNVNALLLGDSALYLCASSLGGTQPQHFGDGTRLSIL.

Note on this clone: The sample holds other DNA sequences that translate to the same CDR3. The rearrangement links TRBV7-6 to TRBJ1-1; unclear D gene. The CDR3 loop spans 13 amino acids. CDR1 SGHVS and CDR2 FNYEAQ come from the germline V gene. V was pared by 5 bases and J by 1 base, with 8 bases between. In DNA form, the CDR3 reads TGTGCCAGCAGCCTCTCGGCGAACACTGAAGCTTTCTTT. Residues: CASSLSANTEAFF.

V is TRBV2 and J is TRBJ1-1; 8 positions agree with TRBD1. This CDR3 region has 13 residues. V shed 7 bases, J shed 1 base, and the junction held 2 bases outside the gene matches. CDR1 is SNHLY and CDR2 is FYNNEI in the germline V gene. CDR3 sequence reads: CASIRGPNTEAFF. DNA of the CDR3: TGTGCCAGCATCAGGGGGCCGAACACTGAAGCTTTCTTT.

The rearrangement links TRBV9 to TRBJ1-2; D unresolved. Germline loops: CDR1 SGDLS, CDR2 YYNGEE. The CDR3 spans 15 residues. The V gene lost 0 bases and the J gene lost 2 bases, with 11 bases spanning the gap. CDR3 sequence (DNA): TGTGCCAGCAGCGTAGCGGCTTCCGGAAACTATGGCTACACCTTC. Amino acids: CASSVAASGNYGYTF.

The V call is TRBV5-4, the J call TRBJ2-7, with D tentatively TRBD2 (7 bases). The CDR3 is 16 residues long. Between the trimmed V and J ends, which lost 0 bases and 5 bases, there was a span of 18 bases. In germline, CDR1 is SGHNT, CDR2 YYREEE (reference sequence). CDR3 in amino acids: CASSLAHREGGNEQYF. The CDR3 region has the DNA TGTGCCAGCAGCTTGGCCCACAGGGAGGGTGGGAACGAGCAGTACTTC.

The chain uses TRBV7-6 and TRBJ2-2; 10 nucleotides match TRBD1. This CDR3 comprises 16 residues. J was trimmed by 2 bases and V by 1 base; bases with no gene match: 1. Germline assignment: CDR1 SGHVS and CDR2 FNYEAQ. The CDR3 sequence: CASSLGQGANTGELFF. As DNA, the CDR3 is TGTGCCAGCAGCTTAGGACAGGGGGCTAACACCGGGGAGCTGTTTTTT. Supplemented by reference TRBV7-6 and TRBJ2-2, the full variable domain reads GAGVSQSPRYKVTKRGQDVALRCDPISGHVSLYWYRQALGQGPEFLTYFNYEAQQDKSGLPNDRFSAERPEGSISTLTIQRTEQRDSAMYRCASSLGQGANTGELFFGEGSRLTVL.

V gene TRBV28 combines with J gene TRBJ1-4; TRBD1 aligns across 7 bases. Germline CDR1 MDHEN, CDR2 SYDVKM. Unmatched junction bases numbered 8, after V lost 3 bases and J lost 4 bases. The CDR3 runs to 16 residues. CDR3 region: CASSLGPGQINEKLFF. The DNA for the CDR3 is TGTGCCAGCAGTTTGGGCCCGGGACAGATTAATGAAAAACTGTTTTTT.

This clone was detected only once. The same CDR3 can be traced to other DNA sequences in this sample. The chain is built from TRBV9 and TRBJ2-2, with a weak D call TRBD2 (6 bases). This CDR3 spans 14 amino acids. Germline V CDR1 and CDR2: SGDLS, YYNGEE. Trimming took 0 bases from V and 6 from J, leaving 9 bases between them. DNA of the CDR3: TGTGCCAGCAGCGTAGGAGGCGGGGCCGGGGAGCTGTTTTTT. This translates into CASSVGGGAGELFF.

A single count supports this clone. The chain recombines TRBV19 with TRBJ1-1; 7 bases fit TRBD1. In germline, CDR1 is LNHDA, CDR2 SQIVND (reference sequence). Trimming at V came to 8 bases and at J to 3 bases, leaving 3 bases not matched to a gene. The CDR3 is 12 residues long. The CDR3 sequence is CASVGGHTEAFF. CDR3 in DNA: TGTGCCAGTGTAGGGGGCCACACTGAAGCTTTCTTT.

The chain employs TRBV19 and TRBJ2-5; 7 bases align to TRBD1. V lost 4 bases and J lost 2; bases outside the gene matches: 10. The germline V gene has CDR1 LNHDA and CDR2 SQIVND (reference sequence). The CDR3 contains 16 residues. DNA for the CDR3: TGTGCCAGTAGTACAGGGGGTGAAGGCCTGCAAGAGACCCAGTACTTC. Its protein product is CASSTGGEGLQETQYF.

This rearrangement joins TRBV4-1 to TRBJ2-7; 8 bases agree with TRBD2. Germline CDR1 is MGHRA and CDR2 is YSYEKL. The CDR3 is 18 residues long. V was clipped by 0 bases and J by 0 bases; unmatched bases: 10. The CDR3 nucleotides read TGCGCCAGCAGCCAAGATCCCCTAGCGGGTAGCCTCTCCTACGAGCAGTACTTC. As protein: CASSQDPLAGSLSYEQYF.

This clone occurred once. Other DNA sequences in the sample encode the same CDR3. The chain employs TRBV4-3 and TRBJ2-7, with 9 positions matching TRBD2. Germline V gives CDR1 LGHNA, CDR2 YSLEER. Trimming removed 3 bases from V and 3 bases from J; junction bases left unmatched: 6. CDR3 length equals 15 residues. The CDR3 spells CASSHIAGELYEQYF. The CDR3 region has the DNA TGCGCCAGCAGCCATATAGCGGGAGAGCTCTACGAGCAGTACTTC.

This chain uses TRBV28 with TRBJ2-3, with D unresolved. CDR3 length: 9 residues. Trimming removed 6 bases at V and 7 bases at J, with 2 bases between. From germline, CDR1 is MDHEN and CDR2 SYDVKM. CDR3 region: CASRHTQYF. In DNA form, the CDR3 reads TGTGCCAGCAGACATACGCAGTATTTT.

V gene TRBV19 combines with J gene TRBJ1-2, with D tentatively TRBD1 (5 bases). The CDR3 consists of 13 residues. Germline assignment: CDR1 LNHDA and CDR2 SQIVND (reference sequence). Trimming removed 6 bases from V and 4 bases from J, with 12 bases in between. The CDR3 DNA reads as TGTGCCAGTAGCCCTGGGGCACTCTATGGCTACACCTTC. The encoded protein is CASSPGALYGYTF.

The table lists this clone with a few counts. The same CDR3 also results from other DNA sequences found in this sample. The chain is built from TRBV6-5 and TRBJ2-7; 9 positions agree with TRBD2. The germline V gene encodes CDR1 MNHEY and CDR2 SVGAGI. V lost 0 bases and J lost 2; bases outside the gene matches: 2. There are 15 residues in the CDR3. CDR3 sequence (DNA): TGTGCCAGCAGTTACTCGGCTAGCGGGACCTACGAGCAGTACTTC. It encodes CASSYSASGTYEQYF.

The V call is TRBV30, the J call TRBJ2-7, with TRBD2 identical over 8 bases. Trimming took 2 bases from V and 4 from J; bases not matched to a gene: 10. The germline CDR1 and CDR2 sequences are GTSNPN and SVGIG (reference sequence). The length of the CDR3 is 15 residues. The CDR3 DNA reads TGTGCCTGGAGTTCCTTCACGGGAGGGAAGTACGAGCAGTACTTC. It encodes CAWSSFTGGKYEQYF.

The J gene is TRBJ2-3, the V gene TRBV14; 11 bases map to TRBD2. The ends lost 2 bases at V and 6 bases at J; junction bases unmatched: 13. The CDR3 loop spans 18 amino acids. Germline CDR1 and CDR2: SGHDN and FVKESK. The CDR3 DNA follows: TGTGCCAGCAGCCAAAGCTCACCGACTAGCGGGGACAAGGATACGCAGTATTTT. This sequence encodes CASSQSSPTSGDKDTQYF.

The chain has TRBV7-9 and TRBJ2-7; TRBD2 matches at 8 bases. V trimming: 5 bases; J trimming: 5 bases; junction bases outside the gene matches: 11. Germline V gene lookup returns CDR1 SEHNR and CDR2 FQNEAQ (reference sequence). There are 15 residues in the CDR3. The CDR3: CASSTSGGSWDEQYF. The CDR3 DNA reads as TGTGCCAGCAGCACTTCGGGGGGGTCTTGGGACGAGCAGTACTTC.